The next 13 T cell receptor beta chains were all read from a single sample in a study of shared clonotypes between healthy human individuals. CD45RO negativity and positive selection for CCR7 defined naive CD8 cells, a population that excluded terminally differentiated effector memory CD45RA+ cells. TCRdb's table, derived via immunoSEQ multiplex PCR, lists solely in-frame clones and lacks some. Among about 2 million clones listed, roughly 94% were seen once. Sequenced sample: naive CD8+ T cells sorted from blood. Source of these receptors: a young man in good health.

The chain couples TRBV6-5 to TRBJ2-3, with 7 bases matching TRBD2. The CDR3 extends over 15 amino acids. Germline values: CDR1 MNHEY, CDR2 SVGAGI. Trimming at V came to 5 bases and at J to 2 bases, leaving 7 bases not matched to a gene. The CDR3 DNA follows: TGTGCCAGCAGTCCTAGCGGCCCTATCACAGATACGCAGTATTTT. Translated: CASSPSGPITDTQYF.

In the case of this clone: The same CDR3 is also encoded by other DNA sequences in this sample. The gene calls are TRBV9 and TRBJ2-5; 10 bases match TRBD2. This CDR3 region has 15 residues. In germline, CDR1 is SGDLS, CDR2 YYNGEE. V dropped 0 bases and J dropped 1; count of bases not matched to a gene: 0. CDR3 sequence reads: CASSVGTSGQETQYF. CDR3 sequence (DNA): TGTGCCAGCAGCGTAGGGACTAGCGGCCAAGAGACCCAGTACTTC.

This chain links TRBV11-2 with TRBJ1-4; tentative D call: TRBD1 (5 bases). The V and J ends lost 0 bases and 5 bases respectively, with 13 bases between them. CDR1 SGHAT and CDR2 FQNNGV come from the germline V gene. This CDR3 is built from 16 residues. The CDR3, as DNA: TGTGCCAGCAGCTTAGATCGCGAAGGGGAGAATGAAAAACTGTTTTTT. Translated: CASSLDREGENEKLFF.

This clone has a handful of counts. The chain links TRBV19 to TRBJ1-6; D gene uncertain. V lost 6 bases to trimming and J lost 9 bases, with 9 bases between them. The germline gives CDR1 LNHDA, CDR2 SQIVND (reference sequence). This CDR3 has 12 amino acids. In DNA form, the CDR3 reads TGTGCCAGTAGCCCAAAGGGTTCACCCCTCCACTTT. It translates to CASSPKGSPLHF.

The chain uses TRBV4-1 and TRBJ2-7; D is perhaps TRBD2 (5 bases). This CDR3 has 15 amino acids. The germline V gene encodes CDR1 MGHRA and CDR2 YSYEKL. V shed 0 bases and J shed 3 bases, with 12 bases lying between them. The CDR3: CASSQEQSGVYEQYF. For the CDR3, the DNA is TGCGCCAGCAGCCAAGAGCAATCCGGGGTCTACGAGCAGTACTTC.

Concerning this clone: Different DNA sequences within this sample yield the same CDR3. The J gene is TRBJ1-1, the V gene TRBV19; the D is unclear. The CDR3 loop spans 11 amino acids. Germline CDR1 and CDR2: LNHDA and SQIVND (reference sequence). Deletions cut 5 bases from V and 4 bases from J, with 5 bases between. CDR3 sequence: CASSRGTEAFF. CDR3 bases: TGTGCCAGTAGTCGGGGCACTGAAGCTTTCTTT.

The chain is built from TRBV5-5 and TRBJ1-1; 8 bases are a match to TRBD1. There are 20 residues in the CDR3. J was trimmed by 4 bases and V by 1 base; bases with no gene match: 21. Germline CDR1 SGHKS, CDR2 YYEKEE (reference sequence). CDR3 bases: TGTGCCAGCAGCTTGTCTTTGGGTCCAGGGGGCTTCTATGAAAGCACTGAAGCTTTCTTT. It is translated as CASSLSLGPGGFYESTEAFF.

The chain couples TRBV9 to TRBJ2-5; the D is unclear. Trimming stripped 2 bases from V and 1 base from J, with 18 bases between. Germline loops: CDR1 SGDLS, CDR2 YYNGEE. This CDR3 is 17 amino acids long. In DNA, the CDR3 is TGTGCCAGCAGCGTTGGGGAATACGCACCCTTCCAAGAGACCCAGTACTTC. It specifies CASSVGEYAPFQETQYF. The full variable domain, with the rest looked up from reference TRBV9 and TRBJ2-5, is DSGVTQTPKHLITATGQRVTLRCSPRSGDLSVYWYQQSLDQGLQFLIQYYNGEERAKGNILERFSAQQFPDLHSELNLSSLELGDSALYFCASSVGEYAPFQETQYFGPGTRLLVL.

Regarding this clone: The sample holds other DNA sequences that translate to the same CDR3. The rearrangement joins TRBV20-1 to TRBJ2-7; D unresolved. The germline CDR1 and CDR2 sequences are DFQATT and SNEGSKA (reference sequence). This CDR3 contains 11 residues. Trimming cost V 1 base and J 4 bases, with 5 bases left between them. CDR3 loop: CSARVGYEQYF. In DNA form, the CDR3 reads TGCAGTGCTAGAGTGGGTTACGAGCAGTACTTC.

The gene calls are TRBV4-3 and TRBJ2-2, with D possibly being TRBD1 (5 bases). Deletions cut 0 bases from V and 0 bases from J, with 5 bases between. The CDR3 sequence is 15 residues long. Germline V gives CDR1 LGHNA, CDR2 YSLEER. CDR3 residues: CASSQDRANTGELFF. The CDR3 DNA follows: TGCGCCAGCAGCCAAGACAGGGCGAACACCGGGGAGCTGTTTTTT.

CDR3 region: CASSEFVQGDWATNEKLFF. The CDR3 nucleotides read TGTGCCAGCAGTGAATTTGTACAGGGGGATTGGGCAACTAATGAAAAACTGTTTTTT. The gene calls are TRBV6-1 and TRBJ1-4; 8 bases line up with TRBD1. Trimming removed 2 bases from V and 0 bases from J; junction bases left unmatched: 11. Germline-derived CDR1 and CDR2 are MNHNS and SASEGT. This CDR3 is 19 amino acids long.

In the case of this clone: This same CDR3 is encoded by further DNA sequences in the sample. The chain couples TRBV6-5 to TRBJ2-5, with D unclear. V lost 2 bases, J lost 0 bases, and 4 bases lay in between. The length of the CDR3 is 13 residues. Germline-derived CDR1 and CDR2 are MNHEY and SVGAGI. The CDR3 protein is CASSYGDQETQYF. CDR3 coding DNA: TGTGCCAGCAGTTACGGAGACCAAGAGACCCAGTACTTC.

The chain has TRBV30 and TRBJ2-3; 7 nucleotides align to TRBD1. Per the germline V gene, CDR1 is GTSNPN and CDR2 is SVGIG (reference sequence). This CDR3 is built from 15 residues. After removal of 6 bases from V and 2 bases from J, the junction contained 11 bases not matched to a gene. The CDR3 loop is CACRPTGSNTDTQYF. CDR3 in DNA: TGTGCCTGTAGACCGACAGGGTCTAACACAGATACGCAGTATTTT.